The 19 T cell receptor beta chains below all came from one sample that was sequenced in a study of identical twins. Using its own MiXCR run on the 5' RACE reads, TCRdb lists one record per CDR3 protein. The table has hundreds of thousands of distinct CDR3 sequences, approximately 8.3% seen once. The same sample was also used in a study of yellow fever vaccine responses in identical twins.

The material sequenced was memory (CD45RO+) T cells sorted from blood. These TCRs come from a young woman in good health.

This clonotype showed up just a few times. The V call is TRBV4-3, the J call TRBJ2-4; D is unclear. The CDR3 has 13 amino acids. Germline lookup yields CDR1 LGHNA and CDR2 YSLEER. V was cut by 0 bases and J by 6 bases, with 6 bases left in between. CDR3 sequence reads: CASSQDQINIQYF. CDR3 nucleotide sequence: TGCGCCAGCAGCCAAGACCAGATAAACATTCAGTACTTC.

V gene TRBV18 combines with J gene TRBJ2-3; D unresolved. The germline CDR1 and CDR2 sequences are KGHSH and LQKENI. V was pared by 5 bases and J by 2 bases, with 2 bases between. This CDR3 is built from 11 residues. The CDR3 protein is CASSATDTQYF. CDR3 in DNA: TGTGCCAGCTCAGCCACAGATACGCAGTATTTT.

This clonotype has more than one count but fewer than ten. The chain joins TRBV3-1 to TRBJ1-4; the D gene is possibly TRBD1 (5 bases). Germline-derived CDR1 and CDR2 are LGHDT and YNNKEL (reference sequence). With 4 bases removed from V and 9 bases from J, the gap between germline ends came to 21 bases. This CDR3 spans 16 amino acids. This CDR3 reads CASSPLMTARTQKLFF. The CDR3 region has the DNA TGTGCCAGCAGCCCATTAATGACAGCCAGGACTCAAAAACTGTTTTTT. The full variable domain, rest sourced from reference TRBV3-1 and TRBJ1-4, is DTAVSQTPKYLVTQMGNDKSIKCEQNLGHDTMYWYKQDSKKFLKIMFSYNNKELIINETVPNRFSPKSPDKAHLNLHINSLELGDSAVYFCASSPLMTARTQKLFFGSGTQLSVL.

The rearrangement uses TRBV7-9 and TRBJ1-4; 8 bases match TRBD1. The CDR3 extends over 14 amino acids. The germline gives CDR1 SEHNR, CDR2 FQNEAQ (reference sequence). V was clipped by 3 bases and J by 3 bases; unmatched bases: 0. The CDR3 sequence: CASSLGQANEKLFF. The CDR3 bases are TGTGCCAGCAGCTTGGGACAGGCTAATGAAAAACTGTTTTTT.

The rearrangement uses TRBV9 and TRBJ2-5, with TRBD2 identical over 10 bases. This CDR3 has 16 amino acids. With V trimmed by 0 bases and J by 4 bases, 6 bases remained unmatched. The germline V gene has CDR1 SGDLS and CDR2 YYNGEE. The DNA of the CDR3 is TGTGCCAGCAGCGTAGCTAGCGGGGGAGGTGGAGAGACCCAGTACTTC. It translates to CASSVASGGGGETQYF.

This clonotype was seen ten or more times. The rearrangement links TRBV7-9 to TRBJ1-4, with D hard to call. Trimming took 4 bases from V and 8 from J, leaving 20 bases between them. The CDR3 consists of 16 residues. Germline values: CDR1 SEHNR, CDR2 FQNEAQ (reference sequence). CDR3 bases: TGTGCCAGCAGCTCTATAACGGAAGGGCCCTACGAAAAACTGTTTTTT. It encodes CASSSITEGPYEKLFF.

Only a few counts were recorded for this clonotype. The rearrangement joins TRBV3-1 to TRBJ2-1, with 7 nucleotides matching TRBD1. The CDR3 is 15 residues long. Germline trimming cut 1 base from V and 5 bases from J; bases unmatched to any gene: 5. CDR1 and CDR2 from the germline V gene are LGHDT and YNNKEL (reference sequence). In DNA form, the CDR3 reads TGTGCCAGCAGCCAAGGAGGGACAGCCGACAATGAGCAGTTCTTC. Translated, it gives CASSQGGTADNEQFF.

This clonotype occurred many times. J is TRBJ2-3 and V is TRBV12-3 or TRBV12-4, with TRBD2 matching 7 bases. V shed 1 base and J 0 bases; nucleotides not matched to a gene: 4. CDR3 length: 16 residues. The CDR3 protein is CASSLGRGTSTDTQYF. CDR3 nucleotide sequence: TGTGCCAGCAGTTTAGGGCGGGGGACCAGCACAGATACGCAGTATTTT.

This clonotype was seen many times. The V and J genes are TRBV29-1 and TRBJ2-5; D gene unclear. CDR3 length: 12 amino acids. The germline V gene has CDR1 SQVTM and CDR2 ANQGSEA. Trimming removed 2 bases from V and 3 bases from J, with 7 bases in between. The chain's CDR3 is CSVEIAKETQYF. CDR3 DNA: TGCAGCGTTGAAATCGCAAAAGAGACCCAGTACTTC.

The genes are TRBV7-8 and TRBJ2-7; D is possibly TRBD2 (6 bases). Trimming cost V 6 bases and J 5 bases, with 17 bases left between them. The CDR3 spans 14 residues. From germline, CDR1 is SGHVS and CDR2 FQNEAQ. CDR3: CASRPRGDFNEQYF. The CDR3 DNA reads TGTGCCAGCAGACCTAGAGGGGACTTCAACGAGCAGTACTTC.

This clonotype was observed a few times. The CDR3 loop is CASSQGGELGYTF. DNA of the CDR3: TGTGCCAGCAGCCAGGGGGGTGAGCTGGGCTACACCTTC. The chain recombines TRBV7-3 with TRBJ1-2; TRBD1 agrees at 7 bases. CDR1 is SGHTA and CDR2 is FQGTGA in the germline V gene. The CDR3 extends over 13 amino acids. V dropped 5 bases and J dropped 8; count of bases not matched to a gene: 8.

In this sample, this clonotype turned up a few times. The rearrangement joins TRBV24-1 to TRBJ1-6; 9 bases are shared with TRBD1. J lost 9 bases, V lost 7 bases, and 6 bases had no gene match. This CDR3 has 14 amino acids. Germline-derived CDR1 and CDR2 are KGHDR and SFDVKD. In nucleotides, the CDR3 is TGTGCCACCAGCGGACAGGGGTGGAGTTCACCCCTCCACTTT. It is translated as CATSGQGWSSPLHF.

This clonotype has just a few counts. The rearrangement links TRBV2 to TRBJ2-1; the match to TRBD1 covers 7 bases. CDR3 length: 15 residues. V shed 6 bases, J shed 3 bases, and the junction held 8 bases outside the gene matches. Germline V lookup: CDR1 SNHLY, CDR2 FYNNEI. Here the CDR3 DNA reads TGTGCCAGCAGGGAGACAGGGAATTACTACAATGAGCAGTTCTTC. Residues: CASRETGNYYNEQFF.

This clonotype was found a few times. This sequence joins TRBV10-3 and TRBJ2-2, with 12 nucleotides matching TRBD2. V shed 2 bases, J shed 5 bases, and the junction held 6 bases outside the gene matches. CDR1 ENHRY and CDR2 SYGVKD come from the germline V gene. The CDR3 is made up of 17 amino acids. The CDR3 sequence is CAISEPRLAGDTGELFF. As DNA, the CDR3 is TGTGCCATCAGTGAGCCGAGACTAGCGGGAGATACCGGGGAGCTGTTTTTT.

The chain links TRBV13 to TRBJ2-7; D perhaps matches TRBD2 (5 bases). V lost 2 bases and J 1 base, leaving 12 bases between the germline ends. Germline values: CDR1 PRHDT, CDR2 FYEKMQ (reference sequence). CDR3 size: 15 residues. Here the CDR3 DNA reads TGTGCCAGCAGCTTAAGTAAGCTAGCTTCCTACGAGCAGTACTTC. Translation: CASSLSKLASYEQYF.

This clonotype was recorded a few times. The chain couples TRBV6-1 to TRBJ1-4; possibly TRBD1 for D (5 bases). Germline V lookup: CDR1 MNHNS, CDR2 SASEGT. Trimming pared 8 bases from V and 0 bases from J, leaving 10 bases between. The CDR3 length is 14 residues. CDR3 coding DNA: TGTGCCAGCGCCCCGGGGGCAACTAATGAAAAACTGTTTTTT. Its translation is CASAPGATNEKLFF.

This clonotype came up a few times. This chain links TRBV30 with TRBJ2-2; 9 nucleotides align to TRBD1. Germline-derived CDR1 and CDR2 are GTSNPN and SVGIG (reference sequence). This CDR3 has 15 residues. V dropped 4 bases and J dropped 5; count of bases not matched to a gene: 8. DNA of the CDR3: TGTGCCTGGACCCTCCGGGACAGGGAAACCGGGGAGCTGTTTTTT. It yields the protein CAWTLRDRETGELFF.

This clonotype was found a few times. CDR3 protein: CASNQVGGRLAGVPVWFF. Written as DNA, the CDR3 is TGTGCCAGCAACCAAGTGGGGGGGAGGCTAGCGGGAGTACCGGTCTGGTTCTTC. The rearrangement joins TRBV11-2 to TRBJ2-1; 10 positions match TRBD2. V lost 7 bases to trimming and J lost 15 bases; unmatched junction nucleotides: 27. Per germline, CDR1 SGHAT and CDR2 FQNNGV. The CDR3 runs to 18 residues.

The V and J genes are TRBV15 and TRBJ2-5, with 8 bases fitting TRBD2. V trimming: 1 base; J trimming: 4 bases; junction bases outside the gene matches: 14. CDR3 size: 18 residues. The germline V gene encodes CDR1 LNHNV and CDR2 YYDKDF (reference sequence). The CDR3 DNA reads TGTGCCACCAGCAGAGTTCCCCCCACCCGCGGGAGGCGAGAGACCCAGTACTTC. Protein product: CATSRVPPTRGRRETQYF.